The sequence of this T cell receptor (beta chain) was determined in a study of T cells in localized non-small cell lung cancer. General study findings and limits: Without multi-region sequencing, intratumor heterogeneity could not be excluded. Adjacent uninvolved lung tissue had the highest T cell clonality, exceeding tumor. Greater T cell density in blood accompanied longer overall survival. Out of the top 100 tumor clones, a median around 57 were seen in adjacent lung.

Clones were read by immunoSEQ multiplex PCR, and TCRdb kept only the in-frame ones, dropping some. The table records about 11,000 clones, about four fifths of them present only once. Of note for this clone: The target antigen is unknown.

Germline V gene lookup returns CDR1 MGHRA and CDR2 YSYEKL. The CDR3 has 16 residues. Losses at the gene ends were 5 bases for V and 3 bases for J; bases not matched to a gene: 6. The clonotype comes from an older female donor with stage II lung adenocarcinoma. This material consisted of peripheral blood mononuclear cells, taken before any cancer treatment. J is TRBJ2-1 and V is TRBV4-1, with TRBD2 matching over 11 bases. As DNA, the CDR3 is TGCGCCAGCAGCATCCTCGGACTAGCGGGCTACAATGAGCAGTTCTTC. Protein: CASSILGLAGYNEQFF.